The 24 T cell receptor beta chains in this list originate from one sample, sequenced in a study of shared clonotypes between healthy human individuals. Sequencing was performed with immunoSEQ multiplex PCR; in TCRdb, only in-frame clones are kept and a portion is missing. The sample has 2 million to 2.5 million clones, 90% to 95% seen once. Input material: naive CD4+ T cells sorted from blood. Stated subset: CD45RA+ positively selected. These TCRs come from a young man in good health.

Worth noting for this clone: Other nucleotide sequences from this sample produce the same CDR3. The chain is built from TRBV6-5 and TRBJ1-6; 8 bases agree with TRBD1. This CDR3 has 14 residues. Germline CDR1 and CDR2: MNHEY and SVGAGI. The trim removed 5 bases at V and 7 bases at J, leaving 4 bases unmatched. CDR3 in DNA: TGTGCCAGCAGTAGGACAGGGCCCAATTCACCCCTCCACTTT. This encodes CASSRTGPNSPLHF.

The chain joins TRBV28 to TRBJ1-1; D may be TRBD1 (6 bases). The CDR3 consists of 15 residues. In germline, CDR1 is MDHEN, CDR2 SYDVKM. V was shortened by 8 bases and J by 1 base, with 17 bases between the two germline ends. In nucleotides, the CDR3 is TGTGCCAGCGAATCATTCAGGGGAACGAACACTGAAGCTTTCTTT. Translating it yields CASESFRGTNTEAFF.

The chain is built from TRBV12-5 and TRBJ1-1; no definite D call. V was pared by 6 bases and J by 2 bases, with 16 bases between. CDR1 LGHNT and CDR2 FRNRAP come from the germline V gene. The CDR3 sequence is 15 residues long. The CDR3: CASGLNGPHNTEAFF. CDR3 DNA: TGTGCTAGTGGCCTCAATGGGCCTCACAACACTGAAGCTTTCTTT.

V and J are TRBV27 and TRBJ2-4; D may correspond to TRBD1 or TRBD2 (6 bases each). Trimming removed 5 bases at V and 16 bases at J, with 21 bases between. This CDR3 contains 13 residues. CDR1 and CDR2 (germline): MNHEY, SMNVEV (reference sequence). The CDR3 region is CASSQRGGRGEYF. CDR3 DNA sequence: TGTGCCAGCAGTCAACGAGGGGGGCGTGGTGAATACTTC.

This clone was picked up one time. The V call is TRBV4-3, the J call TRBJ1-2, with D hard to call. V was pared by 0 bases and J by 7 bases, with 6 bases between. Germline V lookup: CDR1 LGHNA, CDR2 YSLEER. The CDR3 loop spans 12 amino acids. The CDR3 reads CASSQELGGYTF. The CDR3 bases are TGCGCCAGCAGCCAAGAACTGGGTGGCTACACCTTC.

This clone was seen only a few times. CDR3: CAWSPAPNTEAFF. The CDR3 DNA reads TGTGCCTGGAGTCCCGCCCCGAACACTGAAGCTTTCTTT. This sequence joins TRBV30 and TRBJ1-1; D is ambiguous. The CDR3 is 13 amino acids. CDR1 and CDR2 (germline): GTSNPN, SVGIG (reference sequence). Trimming took off 2 bases at V and 1 base at J, with 8 bases between the two ends.

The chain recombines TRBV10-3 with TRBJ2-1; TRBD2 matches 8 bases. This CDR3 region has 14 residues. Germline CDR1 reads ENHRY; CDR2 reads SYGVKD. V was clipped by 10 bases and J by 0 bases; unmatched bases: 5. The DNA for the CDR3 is TGTGCCACTAGTCGGGAGGGCTCCTACAATGAGCAGTTCTTC. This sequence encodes CATSREGSYNEQFF.

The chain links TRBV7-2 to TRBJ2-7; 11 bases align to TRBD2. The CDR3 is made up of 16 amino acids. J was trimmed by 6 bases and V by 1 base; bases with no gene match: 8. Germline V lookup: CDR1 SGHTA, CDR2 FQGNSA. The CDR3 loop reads CASSLELAGEAVEQYF. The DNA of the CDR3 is TGTGCCAGCAGCTTAGAACTAGCGGGAGAAGCAGTCGAGCAGTACTTC.

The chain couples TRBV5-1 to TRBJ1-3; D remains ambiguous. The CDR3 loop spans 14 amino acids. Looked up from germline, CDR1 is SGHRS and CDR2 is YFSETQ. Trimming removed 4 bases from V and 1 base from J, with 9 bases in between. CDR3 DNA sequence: TGCGCCAGCAGCCCGGCCTCTTCTGGAAACACCATATATTTT. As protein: CASSPASSGNTIYF.

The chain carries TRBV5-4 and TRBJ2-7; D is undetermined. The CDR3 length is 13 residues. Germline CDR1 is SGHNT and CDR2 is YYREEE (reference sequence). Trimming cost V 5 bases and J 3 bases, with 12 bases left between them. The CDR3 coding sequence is TGTGCCAGCAGTCTTCCACCCGGCTACGAGCAGTACTTC. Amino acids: CASSLPPGYEQYF.

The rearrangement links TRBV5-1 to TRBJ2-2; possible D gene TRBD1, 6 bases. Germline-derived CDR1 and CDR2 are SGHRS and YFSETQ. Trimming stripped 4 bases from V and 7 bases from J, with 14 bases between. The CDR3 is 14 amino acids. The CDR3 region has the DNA TGCGCCAGCAGCCAGGGCAGGGGCGGCGGGGAGCTGTTTTTT. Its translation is CASSQGRGGGELFF.

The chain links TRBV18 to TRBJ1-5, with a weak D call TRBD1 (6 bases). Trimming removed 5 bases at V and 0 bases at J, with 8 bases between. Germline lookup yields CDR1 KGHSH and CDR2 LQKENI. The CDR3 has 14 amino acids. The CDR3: CASSRQASNQPQHF. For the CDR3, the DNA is TGTGCCAGCTCAAGACAGGCTAGCAATCAGCCCCAGCATTTT.

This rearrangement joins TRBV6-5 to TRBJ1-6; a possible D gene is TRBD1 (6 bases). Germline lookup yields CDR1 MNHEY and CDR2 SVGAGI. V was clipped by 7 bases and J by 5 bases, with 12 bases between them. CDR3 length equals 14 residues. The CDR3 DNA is TGTGCCAGCACCGCAGGGGCCAATAATTCACCCCTCCACTTT. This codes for CASTAGANNSPLHF.

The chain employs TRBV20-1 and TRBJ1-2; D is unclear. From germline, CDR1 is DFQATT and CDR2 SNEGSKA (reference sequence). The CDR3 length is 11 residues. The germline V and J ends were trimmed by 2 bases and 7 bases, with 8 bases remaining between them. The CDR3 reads CSARSDFGYTF. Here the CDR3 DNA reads TGCAGTGCTAGATCCGACTTTGGCTACACCTTC.

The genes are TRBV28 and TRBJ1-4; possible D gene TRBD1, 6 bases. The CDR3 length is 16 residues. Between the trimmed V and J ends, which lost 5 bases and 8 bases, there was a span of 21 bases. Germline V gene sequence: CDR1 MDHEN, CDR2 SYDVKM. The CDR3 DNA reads TGTGCCAGCAGTCCGGGCCTCGGGAGGGGGGCCGAAAAACTGTTTTTT. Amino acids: CASSPGLGRGAEKLFF. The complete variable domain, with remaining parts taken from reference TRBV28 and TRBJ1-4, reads DVKVTQSSRYLVKRTGEKVFLECVQDMDHENMFWYRQDPGLGLRLIYFSYDVKMKEKGDIPEGYSVSREKKERFSLILESASTNQTSMYLCASSPGLGRGAEKLFFGSGTQLSVL.

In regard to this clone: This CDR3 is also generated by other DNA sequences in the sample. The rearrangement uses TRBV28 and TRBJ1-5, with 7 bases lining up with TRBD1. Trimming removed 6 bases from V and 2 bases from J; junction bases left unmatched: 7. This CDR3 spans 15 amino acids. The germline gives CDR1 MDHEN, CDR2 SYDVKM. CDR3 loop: CASSRPGQGNQPQHF. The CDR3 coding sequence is TGTGCCAGCAGCCGTCCCGGACAGGGCAATCAGCCCCAGCATTTT.

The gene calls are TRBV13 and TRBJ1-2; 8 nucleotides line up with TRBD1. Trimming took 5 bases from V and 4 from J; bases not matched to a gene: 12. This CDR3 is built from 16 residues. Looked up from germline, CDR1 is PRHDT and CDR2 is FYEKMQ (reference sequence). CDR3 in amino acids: CASSANRDRTLYGYTF. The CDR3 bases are TGTGCCAGCAGCGCGAACCGGGACAGGACGCTCTATGGCTACACCTTC. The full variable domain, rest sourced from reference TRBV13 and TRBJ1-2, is AAGVIQSPRHLIKEKRETATLKCYPIPRHDTVYWYQQGPGQDPQFLISFYEKMQSDKGSIPDRFSAQQFSDYHSELNMSSLELGDSALYFCASSANRDRTLYGYTFGSGTRLTVV.

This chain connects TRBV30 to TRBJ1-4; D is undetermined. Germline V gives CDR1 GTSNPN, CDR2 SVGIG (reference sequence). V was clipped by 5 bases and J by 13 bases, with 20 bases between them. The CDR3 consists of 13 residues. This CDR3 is CAWSQALSTRLFF. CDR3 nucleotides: TGTGCCTGGTCCCAAGCGTTGAGTACCCGACTGTTTTTT.

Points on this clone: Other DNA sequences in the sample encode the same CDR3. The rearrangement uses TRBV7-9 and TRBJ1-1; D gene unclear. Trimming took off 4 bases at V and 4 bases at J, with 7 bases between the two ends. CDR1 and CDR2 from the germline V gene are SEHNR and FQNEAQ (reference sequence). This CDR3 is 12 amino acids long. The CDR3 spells CASSSLGTEAFF. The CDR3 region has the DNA TGTGCCAGCAGCTCCCTTGGCACTGAAGCTTTCTTT.

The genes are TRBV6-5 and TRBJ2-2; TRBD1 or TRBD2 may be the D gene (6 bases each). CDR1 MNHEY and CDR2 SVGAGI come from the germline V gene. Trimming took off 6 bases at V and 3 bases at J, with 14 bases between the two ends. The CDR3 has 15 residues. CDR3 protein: CASRPNRGDTGELFF. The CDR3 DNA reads TGTGCCAGCAGGCCAAATAGGGGGGACACCGGGGAGCTGTTTTTT.

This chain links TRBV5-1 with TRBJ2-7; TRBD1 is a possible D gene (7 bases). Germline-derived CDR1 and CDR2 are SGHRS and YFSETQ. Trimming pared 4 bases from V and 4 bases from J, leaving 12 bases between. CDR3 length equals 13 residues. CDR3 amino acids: CASSRGTEYEQYF. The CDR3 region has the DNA TGCGCCAGCAGCCGGGGGACAGAATACGAGCAGTACTTC.

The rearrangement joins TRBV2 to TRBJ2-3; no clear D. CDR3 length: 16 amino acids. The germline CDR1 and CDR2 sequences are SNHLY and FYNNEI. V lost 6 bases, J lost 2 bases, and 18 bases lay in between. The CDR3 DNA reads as TGTGCCAGCAGGAAGGAACTCTCGCGCAACACAGATACGCAGTATTTT. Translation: CASRKELSRNTDTQYF.

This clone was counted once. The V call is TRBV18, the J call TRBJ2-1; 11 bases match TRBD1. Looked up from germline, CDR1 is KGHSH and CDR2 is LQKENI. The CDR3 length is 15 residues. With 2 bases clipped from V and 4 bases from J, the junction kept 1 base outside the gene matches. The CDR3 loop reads CASSPRDRGYNEQFF. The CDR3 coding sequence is TGTGCCAGCTCACCAAGGGACAGGGGGTACAATGAGCAGTTCTTC.

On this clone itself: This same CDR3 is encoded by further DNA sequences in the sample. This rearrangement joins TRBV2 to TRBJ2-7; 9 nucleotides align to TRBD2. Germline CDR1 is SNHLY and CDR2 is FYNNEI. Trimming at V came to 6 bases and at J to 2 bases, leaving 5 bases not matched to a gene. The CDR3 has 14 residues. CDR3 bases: TGTGCCAGCAGCAGGGCTAGCGGGGCCTACGAGCAGTACTTC. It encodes CASSRASGAYEQYF.